This passage covers 8 T cell receptor beta chains from one sample sequenced in a study of OX40 agonist ivuxolimab in advanced cancers. Using immunoSEQ multiplex PCR, the repertoire was profiled, and TCRdb retains in-frame clones only, with some absent. Found here are fewer than 12,000 clones, 78% of them singletons; the top ten hold about 19%. The sample consisted of CD4+ or CD8+ T cells sorted from blood, taken in a trial of the OX40 agonist ivuxolimab. All receptors derive from an adult with an advanced solid tumor such as melanoma, head and neck, liver or kidney cancer.

The V call is TRBV4-1, the J call TRBJ2-7; TRBD2 aligns across 13 bases. Germline assignment: CDR1 MGHRA and CDR2 YSYEKL. CDR3 length: 15 residues. Trimming at V came to 4 bases and at J to 4 bases, leaving 4 bases not matched to a gene. The CDR3 loop reads CASSPGTSGTYEQYF. The CDR3 nucleotides are TGCGCCAGCAGCCCGGGGACTAGCGGGACTTACGAGCAGTACTTC.

The chain couples TRBV5-4 to TRBJ2-7; D is undetermined. The CDR3 sequence is 12 residues long. The V gene lost 0 bases and the J gene lost 3 bases, with 4 bases spanning the gap. The germline V gene has CDR1 SGHNT and CDR2 YYREEE (reference sequence). The CDR3 DNA reads as TGTGCCAGCAGCTTGGGGGGCTACGAGCAGTACTTC. It encodes CASSLGGYEQYF.

This chain connects TRBV5-6 to TRBJ2-3; no clear D. V was shortened by 3 bases and J by 0 bases, with 8 bases between the two germline ends. CDR3 length: 14 amino acids. Germline-derived CDR1 and CDR2 are SGHDT and YYEEEE. CDR3 amino acids: CASSYRYSTDTQYF. Here the CDR3 DNA reads TGTGCCAGCAGCTATAGGTATAGCACAGATACGCAGTATTTT.

This clone was counted once. The chain recombines TRBV30 with TRBJ2-1; D perhaps matches TRBD1 (5 bases). The CDR3 has 11 residues. Germline V lookup: CDR1 GTSNPN, CDR2 SVGIG (reference sequence). Trimming took 3 bases from V and 7 from J, leaving 7 bases between them. The CDR3 nucleotides are TGTGCCTGGAGCCCAGGGAATGAGCAGTTCTTC. Translating it yields CAWSPGNEQFF. The full variable domain, rest sourced from reference TRBV30 and TRBJ2-1, is SQTIHQWPATLVQPVGSPLSLECTVEGTSNPNLYWYRQAAGRGLQLLFYSVGIGQISSEVPQNLSASRPQDRQFILSSKKLLLSDSGFYLCAWSPGNEQFFGPGTRLTVL.

The chain links TRBV29-1 to TRBJ1-2; 9 bases are a match to TRBD1. Germline V gene data show CDR1 as SQVTM and CDR2 as ANQGSEA. The V gene end was trimmed by 1 base and the J gene end by 4 bases; junction bases not matched to a gene: 4. There are 14 residues in the CDR3. CDR3 residues: CSVEGDREGYGYTF. CDR3 DNA: TGCAGCGTTGAAGGGGACAGGGAAGGCTATGGCTACACCTTC.

The chain has TRBV1 and TRBJ2-7; TRBD2, the table's D call, was not compared with the DNA. TRBV1 is a recognized pseudogene. The CDR3 covers 17 residues. CDR3 nucleotide sequence: TGCACCAGCAGCCATGTCCCTAGCGGGAGGGCCCCGGGAGAGCAGTACTTC. It specifies CTSSHVPSGRAPGEQYF.

This chain links TRBV4-1 with TRBJ2-7, with D possibly being TRBD1 or TRBD2 (5 bases each). The CDR3 consists of 14 residues. V lost 0 bases and J lost 5, with 11 bases in between. CDR1 is MGHRA and CDR2 is YSYEKL in the germline V gene. The CDR3 bases are TGCGCCAGCAGCCAAGAGCAGGGACGGGACGAGCAGTACTTC. This encodes CASSQEQGRDEQYF.

The chain links TRBV5-5 to TRBJ1-3; D possibly corresponds to TRBD1 (5 bases). Germline values: CDR1 SGHKS, CDR2 YYEKEE (reference sequence). V was pared by 2 bases and J by 0 bases, with 12 bases between. The CDR3 has 16 amino acids. In DNA form, the CDR3 reads TGTGCCAGCAGCTTTGACAGCTTGAGCTCTGGAAACACCATATATTTT. This sequence encodes CASSFDSLSSGNTIYF.